A selection of T cell receptor beta chains follows, all from one sample in a study of blood T cell repertoires in COVID-19. TCRdb keeps only in-frame clones here, not all; method: immunoSEQ multiplex PCR. The table shows tens of thousands of clones, with around 70% occurring only once. The sequencing input was peripheral blood. Every receptor here comes from a man in his 70s with acute or convalescent COVID-19. The CDR3 runs from the conserved cysteine through the conserved F or W. A D gene is named only where the DNA matches it firmly. Not all rows give a size; the values are once, few, many and, for expanded clones, a class.

clone_size	v_call	j_call	d_call	cdr3_aa	cdr3_nt
NA	TRBV28	TRBJ1-1	NA	CASTLGLMNTEAFF	TGTGCCAGCACCCTGGGCCTCATGAACACTGAAGCTTTCTTT
NA	TRBV7-8	TRBJ1-1	TRBD1	CASSSGQGNGEAFF	TGTGCCAGCAGCTCGGGACAGGGTAATGGTGAAGCTTTCTTT
NA	TRBV7-3	TRBJ2-6	NA	CASSLGRSGANVLTF	TGTGCCAGCAGCTTAGGGAGGTCGGGGGCCAACGTCCTGACTTTC
NA	TRBV12-3/TRBV12-4	TRBJ1-1	NA	CASTQELNTEAFF	TGTGCCAGCACTCAGGAACTGAACACTGAAGCTTTCTTT
NA	TRBV7-8	TRBJ1-4	NA	CASSPLGGVHREKLFF	TGTGCCAGCAGCCCACTCGGGGGGGTCCACCGGGAAAAACTGTTTTTT
NA	TRBV28	TRBJ2-7	NA	CASSLFSYEQYF	TGTGCCAGCAGCTTGTTCTCCTACGAGCAGTACTTC
NA	TRBV4-2	TRBJ2-7	TRBD2	CASSPPGLANYEQYF	TGTGCCAGCAGCCCCCCGGGACTAGCGAACTACGAGCAGTACTTC
few	TRBV6-1	TRBJ2-5	TRBD2	CASSDRSGRGETQYF	TGTGCCAGCAGTGATCGGAGCGGGAGAGGGGAGACCCAGTACTTC
NA	TRBV14	TRBJ2-7	TRBD1	CASSQYRGTGGFEQYF	TGTGCCAGCAGCCAGTATCGCGGGACAGGGGGCTTCGAGCAGTACTTC
few	TRBV18	TRBJ2-7	TRBD2	CASSPGRALAYEQYF	TGTGCCAGCTCACCCGGGAGGGCTCTCGCCTACGAGCAGTACTTC
NA	TRBV27	TRBJ2-7	TRBD1	CASSSLGQAAYEQYF	TGTGCCAGCAGTTCTTTAGGACAGGCCGCCTACGAGCAGTACTTC
NA	TRBV28	TRBJ1-4	TRBD1	CASSLTGGGNEKLFF	TGTGCCAGCAGTTTAACAGGGGGTGGTAATGAAAAACTGTTTTTT
once	TRBV2	TRBJ2-1	TRBD1	CASTQTGTYNEQFF	TGTGCCAGCACCCAGACAGGGACCTACAATGAGCAGTTCTTC
NA	TRBV7-2	TRBJ2-5	TRBD2	CASSSIAGQETQYF	TGTGCCAGCAGCTCAATAGCGGGCCAAGAGACCCAGTACTTC
NA	TRBV5-1	TRBJ1-1	NA	CASSSDGGKRDTEAFF	TGCGCCAGCAGCTCCGATGGGGGGAAAAGGGACACTGAAGCTTTCTTT
NA	TRBV27	TRBJ2-5	TRBD2	CATHASGQETQYF	TGTGCCACTCACGCTAGCGGTCAAGAGACCCAGTACTTC
NA	TRBV18	TRBJ2-3	TRBD2	CASSPRLAGGKDTQYF	TGTGCCAGCTCACCCCGGCTAGCGGGAGGAAAAGATACGCAGTATTTT
few	TRBV24-1	TRBJ2-2	NA	CATSDAGQGATGELFF	TGTGCCACCAGTGACGCCGGGCAGGGTGCCACCGGGGAGCTGTTTTTT
few	TRBV7-4	TRBJ1-1	NA	CASSLELLQGEAFF	TGTGCCAGCAGCTTAGAGTTACTACAGGGAGAAGCTTTCTTT
NA	TRBV28	TRBJ1-2	NA	CATLGLVYGYTF	TGTGCCACCCTGGGCCTCGTCTATGGCTACACCTTC
NA	TRBV5-1	TRBJ2-2	NA	CASSLTPGGGELFF	TGCGCCAGCAGCTTGACCCCCGGGGGCGGGGAGCTGTTTTTT
once	TRBV24-1	TRBJ2-2	TRBD2	CATSDLERGMNTGELFF	TGTGCCACCAGTGATTTAGAGCGGGGGATGAACACCGGGGAGCTGTTTTTT
NA	TRBV6-6	TRBJ2-5	TRBD1	CASTFRQGVQETQYF	TGTGCCAGCACCTTCCGACAGGGGGTACAAGAGACCCAGTACTTC
NA	TRBV6-5	TRBJ2-7	NA	CASSGDLAYEQYF	TGTGCCAGTTCGGGGGACCTAGCCTACGAGCAGTACTTC
once	TRBV15	TRBJ2-1	TRBD2	CATRTSGVNEQFF	TGTGCCACCAGGACTAGCGGGGTCAATGAGCAGTTCTTC
NA	TRBV11-3	TRBJ2-1	TRBD2	CASSLGGSGRSYNEQFF	TGTGCCAGCAGCTTAGGGGGTAGCGGGAGATCTTACAATGAGCAGTTCTTC
NA	TRBV7-9	TRBJ2-7	NA	CASSLEVLAPSDEQYF	TGTGCCAGCAGCTTAGAGGTACTAGCCCCTTCCGACGAGCAGTACTTC
NA	TRBV24-1	TRBJ2-3	NA	CATSRDSTGTDTQYF	TGTGCCACCAGCAGGGACTCCACGGGCACAGATACGCAGTATTTT
NA	TRBV5-4	TRBJ2-7	NA	CASSLGGGQGKAGEQYF	TGTGCCAGCAGCTTGGGAGGGGGACAAGGGAAGGCGGGCGAGCAGTACTTC
once	TRBV5-5	TRBJ2-7	TRBD1	CASSFYPGGASGTGNYEQYF	TGTGCCAGCAGCTTCTACCCTGGAGGGGCCTCCGGGACAGGGAACTACGAGCAGTACTTC
few	TRBV7-2	TRBJ2-5	NA	CASSHPQIKETQYF	TGTGCCAGCAGCCACCCCCAGATAAAAGAGACCCAGTACTTC
NA	TRBV7-9	TRBJ1-2	TRBD1	CASSLESQGANYGYTF	TGTGCCAGCAGCTTAGAATCCCAGGGGGCTAACTATGGCTACACCTTC
few	TRBV19	TRBJ2-3	TRBD2	CASSLIAGGTDTQYF	TGTGCCAGTAGTTTGATAGCGGGAGGAACAGATACGCAGTATTTT
NA	TRBV19	TRBJ1-5	NA	CASTTSGSGGQPQHF	TGTGCCAGTACCACATCAGGGTCCGGGGGTCAGCCCCAGCATTTT
NA	TRBV29-1	TRBJ1-4	NA	CSVEEAAVFGEKLFF	TGCAGCGTTGAAGAGGCGGCCGTCTTTGGGGAAAAACTGTTTTTT
NA	TRBV5-6	TRBJ2-5	TRBD2	CASSGGLAETQYF	TGTGCCAGCAGCGGGGGACTAGCAGAGACCCAGTACTTC
NA	TRBV18	TRBJ2-7	TRBD1	CASSPTGVGEQYF	TGTGCCAGCTCACCCACAGGGGTTGGGGAGCAGTACTTC
NA	TRBV2	TRBJ1-1	NA	CAAGGLNTEAFF	TGTGCCGCGGGGGGCTTGAACACTGAAGCTTTCTTT